These T cell receptor beta chains were read from a single sample in a study of blood T cell repertoires in COVID-19. Sequencing used immunoSEQ multiplex PCR; TCRdb keeps in-frame clones, though not all of them. Here the sample spans about 120,000 clones, about 86% being singletons. Sequenced sample: peripheral blood. These receptors were collected from a woman between 50 and 59 years old with acute or convalescent COVID-19. CDR3s leave out the opening cysteine and the closing phenylalanine or tryptophan.

v_call: TRBV7-9; j_call: TRBJ2-2; cdr3_aa: ASSLLRLADLTGELF
v_call: TRBV5-1; j_call: TRBJ1-5; cdr3_aa: ASSPGQGGQPQH
v_call: TRBV6-2/TRBV6-3; j_call: TRBJ1-5; cdr3_aa: ASSMGGAQPQH
v_call: TRBV7-8; j_call: TRBJ1-4; cdr3_aa: ASLRTGDATNEKLF
v_call: TRBV6-5; j_call: TRBJ2-1; cdr3_aa: ASSYLRGSYNEQF
v_call: TRBV6-2/TRBV6-3; j_call: TRBJ1-5; cdr3_aa: ASSYDRVQDQFSNQPQH
v_call: TRBV6-1; j_call: TRBJ1-4; cdr3_aa: ASSAKRGTRGNEKLF
v_call: TRBV18; j_call: TRBJ1-3; cdr3_aa: ASSPLGQGNSGNTIY
v_call: TRBV7-3; j_call: TRBJ2-3; cdr3_aa: ASSSGLAGGTDTQY
v_call: TRBV10-2; j_call: TRBJ2-7; cdr3_aa: ASKASNYEQY
v_call: TRBV10-3; j_call: TRBJ1-2; cdr3_aa: AISEEWGPLGGYT
v_call: TRBV7-2; j_call: TRBJ2-7; cdr3_aa: ASSLTQGVYEQY
v_call: TRBV27; j_call: TRBJ2-7; cdr3_aa: ASRRLPGLLGYEQY
v_call: TRBV9; j_call: TRBJ1-3; cdr3_aa: ASSVVGASGNTIY
v_call: TRBV27; j_call: TRBJ2-2; cdr3_aa: ASSLVGTQNTGELF
v_call: TRBV5-5; j_call: TRBJ1-5; cdr3_aa: ASSLAGPNQPQH